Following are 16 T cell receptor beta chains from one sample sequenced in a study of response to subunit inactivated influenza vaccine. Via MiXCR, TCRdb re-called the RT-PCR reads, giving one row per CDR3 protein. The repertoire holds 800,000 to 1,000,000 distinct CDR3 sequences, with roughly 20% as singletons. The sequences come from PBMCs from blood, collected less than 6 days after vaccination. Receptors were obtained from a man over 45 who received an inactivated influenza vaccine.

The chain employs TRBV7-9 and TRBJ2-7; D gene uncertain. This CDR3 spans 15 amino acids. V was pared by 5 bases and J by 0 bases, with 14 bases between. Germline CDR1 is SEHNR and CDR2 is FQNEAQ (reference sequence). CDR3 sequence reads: CASSRAGSASYEQYF. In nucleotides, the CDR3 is TGTGCCAGCAGCCGAGCCGGGTCAGCCTCCTACGAGCAGTACTTC.

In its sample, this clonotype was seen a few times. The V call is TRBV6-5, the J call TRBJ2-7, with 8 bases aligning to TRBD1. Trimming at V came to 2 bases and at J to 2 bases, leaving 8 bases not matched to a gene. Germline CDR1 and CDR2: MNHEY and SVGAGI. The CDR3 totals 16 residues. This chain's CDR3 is CASSYTTGQATYEQYF. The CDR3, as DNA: TGTGCCAGCAGTTACACTACGGGACAGGCAACCTACGAGCAGTACTTC.

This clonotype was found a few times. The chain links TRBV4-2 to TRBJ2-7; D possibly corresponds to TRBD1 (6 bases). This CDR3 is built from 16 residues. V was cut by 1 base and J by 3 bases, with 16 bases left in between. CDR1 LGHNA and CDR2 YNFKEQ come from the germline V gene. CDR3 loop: CASSQGGDRRIYEQYF. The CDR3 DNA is TGTGCCAGCAGCCAAGGAGGAGACAGGAGGATCTACGAGCAGTACTTC.

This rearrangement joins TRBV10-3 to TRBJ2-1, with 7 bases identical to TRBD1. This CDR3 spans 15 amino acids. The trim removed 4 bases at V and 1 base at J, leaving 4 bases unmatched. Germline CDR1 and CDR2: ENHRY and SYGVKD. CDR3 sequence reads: CAISARQGSYNEQFF. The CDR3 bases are TGTGCCATCAGTGCGCGACAGGGATCCTACAATGAGCAGTTCTTC.

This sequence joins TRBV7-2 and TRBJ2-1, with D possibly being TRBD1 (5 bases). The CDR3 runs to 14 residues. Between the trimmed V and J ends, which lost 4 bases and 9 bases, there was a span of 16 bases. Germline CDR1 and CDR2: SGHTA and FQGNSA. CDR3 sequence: CASSYRGRRTEQFF. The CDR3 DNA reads TGTGCCAGCAGCTATAGGGGTCGGCGGACTGAGCAGTTCTTC.

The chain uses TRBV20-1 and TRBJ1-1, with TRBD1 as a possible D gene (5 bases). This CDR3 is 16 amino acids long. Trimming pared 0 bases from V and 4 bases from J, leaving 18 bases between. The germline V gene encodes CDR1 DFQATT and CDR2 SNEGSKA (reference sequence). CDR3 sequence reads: CSARDLGPRVGTEAFF. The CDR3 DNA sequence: TGCAGTGCTAGAGACCTGGGACCGAGGGTGGGCACTGAAGCTTTCTTT.

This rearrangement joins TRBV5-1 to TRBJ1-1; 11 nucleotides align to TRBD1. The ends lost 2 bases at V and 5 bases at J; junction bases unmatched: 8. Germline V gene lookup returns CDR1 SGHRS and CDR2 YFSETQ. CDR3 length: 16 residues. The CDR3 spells CASSFGQGAQVTEAFF. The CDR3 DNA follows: TGCGCCAGCAGCTTCGGACAGGGGGCGCAGGTGACTGAAGCTTTCTTT.

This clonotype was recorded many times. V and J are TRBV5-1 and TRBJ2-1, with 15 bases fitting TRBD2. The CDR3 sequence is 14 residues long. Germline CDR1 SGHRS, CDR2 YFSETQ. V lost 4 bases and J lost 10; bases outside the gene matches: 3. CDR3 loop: CASSPGLAGGEQFF. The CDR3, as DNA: TGCGCCAGCAGCCCAGGACTAGCGGGAGGGGAGCAGTTCTTC.

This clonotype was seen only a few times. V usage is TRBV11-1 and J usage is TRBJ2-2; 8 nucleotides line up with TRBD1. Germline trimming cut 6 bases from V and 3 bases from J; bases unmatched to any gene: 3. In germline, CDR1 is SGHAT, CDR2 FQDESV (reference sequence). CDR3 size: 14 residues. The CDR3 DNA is TGTGCCAGCAGTGGACAGGGATACACCGGGGAGCTGTTTTTT. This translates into CASSGQGYTGELFF.

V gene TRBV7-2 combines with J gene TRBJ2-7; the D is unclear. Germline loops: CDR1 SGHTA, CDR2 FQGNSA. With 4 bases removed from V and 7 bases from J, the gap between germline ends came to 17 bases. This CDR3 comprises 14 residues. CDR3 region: CASSYRNGLGEQYF. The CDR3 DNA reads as TGTGCCAGCAGCTACAGAAACGGCTTGGGGGAGCAGTACTTC.

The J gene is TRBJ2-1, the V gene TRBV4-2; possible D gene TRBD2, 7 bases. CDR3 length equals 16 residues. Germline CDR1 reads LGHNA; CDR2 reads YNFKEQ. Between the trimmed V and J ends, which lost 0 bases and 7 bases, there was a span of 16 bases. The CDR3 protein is CASSQERGGLVNEQFF. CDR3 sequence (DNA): TGTGCCAGCAGCCAAGAGAGGGGGGGCCTGGTAAATGAGCAGTTCTTC.

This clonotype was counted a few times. Here the CDR3 reads CASSVAGSGPEKLFF. The CDR3 DNA reads as TGTGCCAGCAGCGTAGCGGGAAGTGGTCCTGAAAAACTGTTTTTT. The V gene is TRBV9, the J gene TRBJ1-4; D not resolved. In germline, CDR1 is SGDLS, CDR2 YYNGEE. This CDR3 comprises 15 residues. The germline V and J ends were trimmed by 0 bases and 7 bases, with 13 bases remaining between them. The full variable domain, with the rest looked up from reference TRBV9 and TRBJ1-4, is DSGVTQTPKHLITATGQRVTLRCSPRSGDLSVYWYQQSLDQGLQFLIQYYNGEERAKGNILERFSAQQFPDLHSELNLSSLELGDSALYFCASSVAGSGPEKLFFGSGTQLSVL.

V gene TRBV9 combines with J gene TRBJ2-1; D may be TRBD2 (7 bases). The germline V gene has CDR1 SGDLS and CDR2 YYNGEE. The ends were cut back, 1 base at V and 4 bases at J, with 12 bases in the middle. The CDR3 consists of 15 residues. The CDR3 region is CASSVPGGAYNEQFF. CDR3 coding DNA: TGTGCCAGCAGCGTACCGGGGGGCGCTTACAATGAGCAGTTCTTC.

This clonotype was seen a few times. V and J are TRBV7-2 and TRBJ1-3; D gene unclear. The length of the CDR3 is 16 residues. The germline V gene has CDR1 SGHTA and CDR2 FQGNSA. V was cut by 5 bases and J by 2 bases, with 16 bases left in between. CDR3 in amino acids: CASSPSPADTGNTIYF. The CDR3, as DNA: TGTGCCAGCAGCCCCAGCCCGGCAGATACTGGAAACACCATATATTTT. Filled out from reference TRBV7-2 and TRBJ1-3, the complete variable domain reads GAGVSQSPSNKVTEKGKDVELRCDPISGHTALYWYRQSLGQGLEFLIYFQGNSAPDKSGLPSDRFSAERTGGSVSTLTIQRTQQEDSAVYLCASSPSPADTGNTIYFGEGSWLTVV.

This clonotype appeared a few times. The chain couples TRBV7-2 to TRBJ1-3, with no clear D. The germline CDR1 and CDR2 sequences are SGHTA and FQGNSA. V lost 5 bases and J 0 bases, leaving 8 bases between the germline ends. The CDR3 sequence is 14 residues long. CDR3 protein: CASSKLSSGNTIYF. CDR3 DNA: TGTGCCAGCAGCAAACTTAGCTCTGGAAACACCATATATTTT.

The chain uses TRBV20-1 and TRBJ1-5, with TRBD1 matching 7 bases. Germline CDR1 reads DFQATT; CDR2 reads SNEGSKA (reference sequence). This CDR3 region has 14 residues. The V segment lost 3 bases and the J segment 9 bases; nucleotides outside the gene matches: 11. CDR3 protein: CSASSRQGPRPQHF. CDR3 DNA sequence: TGCAGTGCTAGCTCCAGACAGGGCCCTCGGCCCCAGCATTTT.